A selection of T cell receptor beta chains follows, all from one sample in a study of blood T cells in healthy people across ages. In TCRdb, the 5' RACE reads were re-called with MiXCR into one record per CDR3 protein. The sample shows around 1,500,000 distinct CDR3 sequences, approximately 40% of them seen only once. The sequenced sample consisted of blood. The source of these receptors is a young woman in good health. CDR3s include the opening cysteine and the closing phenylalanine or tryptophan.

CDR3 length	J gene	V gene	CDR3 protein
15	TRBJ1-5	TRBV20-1	CSAREWWGEEQPQHF
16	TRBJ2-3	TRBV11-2	CASSLDRALSTDTQYF
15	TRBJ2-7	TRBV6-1	CASSDWTSGRNEQYF
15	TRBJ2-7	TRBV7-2	CASSSRGGPSYEQYF
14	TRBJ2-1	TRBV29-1	CSVDRQVGHNERYF
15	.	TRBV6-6	CANLGASGRKSEQYF
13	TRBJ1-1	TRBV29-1	CSPTREVNTEAFF
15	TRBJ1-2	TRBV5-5	CASSSSRDRGWGYTF
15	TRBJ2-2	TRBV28	CASRSPGHNTGELFF
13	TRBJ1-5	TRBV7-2	CASRPPGRGPQHF
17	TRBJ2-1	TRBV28	CASSLDERGRSYNEQFF
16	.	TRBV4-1	CASSQVAGGYYNEQYF
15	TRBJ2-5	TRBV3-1	CASSQEVVREETQYF
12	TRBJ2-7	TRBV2	CASRDPGAEQYF
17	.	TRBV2	CASIGLAGGPSDNEQYF
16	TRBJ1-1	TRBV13	CASSARTGARGTEAFF
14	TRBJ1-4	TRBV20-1	CSARGGQTNEKLFF
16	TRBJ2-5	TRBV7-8	CASSFGAAGDGETQYF
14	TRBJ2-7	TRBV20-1	CSAGEGPRSYEQYF
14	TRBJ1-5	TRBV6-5	CASSYLGRNQPQHF
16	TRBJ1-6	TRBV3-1	CASSPNTDRLGSPLHF
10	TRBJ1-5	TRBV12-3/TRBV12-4	CASSAGEQHF
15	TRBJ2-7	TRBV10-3	CAISDLTGAVYEQYF
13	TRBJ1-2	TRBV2	CASNRDREGGYTF
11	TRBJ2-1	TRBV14	CASSPPDEQFF
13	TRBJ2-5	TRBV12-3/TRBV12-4	CASSMGTGVTQYF
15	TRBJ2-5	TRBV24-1	CATSDPSGGAETQYF
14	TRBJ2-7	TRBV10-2	CASSEFSQFYEQYF
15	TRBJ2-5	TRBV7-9	CASSPQGDLQETQYF
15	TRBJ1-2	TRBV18	CASSPAGESLYGYTF
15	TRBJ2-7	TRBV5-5	CASSLVGRSSYEQYF
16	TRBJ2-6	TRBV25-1	CASRQAGKSGANVLTF
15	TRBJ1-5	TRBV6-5	CASSYIGRGDQPQHF
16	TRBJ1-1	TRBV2	CASSERETGGNTEAFF
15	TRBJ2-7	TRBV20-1	CSAPPGGQDSYEQYF
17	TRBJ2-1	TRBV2	CASSPQLSSGGKNEQFF
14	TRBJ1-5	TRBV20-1	CSAREVGGNQPQHF
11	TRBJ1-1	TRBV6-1	CASSVGPEAFF
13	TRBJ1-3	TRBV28	CASKQGVGNTIYF
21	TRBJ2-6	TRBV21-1	CASSKDIEQGCLRSGANVLTF
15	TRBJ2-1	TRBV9	CASSVKSGGINEQFF
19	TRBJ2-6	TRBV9	CASSEGLAGGWSGANVLTF
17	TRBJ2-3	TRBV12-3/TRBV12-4	CASSLAGVTDSTDTQYF
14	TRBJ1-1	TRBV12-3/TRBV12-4	CASAEITGNTEAFF
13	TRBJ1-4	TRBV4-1	CASRDRGDEKLFF
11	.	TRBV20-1	CSGAKQETQYF
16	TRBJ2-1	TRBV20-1	CSARIRGASSYNEQFF
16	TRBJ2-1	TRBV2	CASSEALSGWDNEQFF
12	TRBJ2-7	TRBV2	CATGTVPYEQYF